These 25 T cell receptor beta chains came from one sample sequenced in a study of PD-L1 blockade in urothelial cancer. The method was immunoSEQ multiplex PCR; TCRdb's version includes in-frame clones alone and lacks a portion of them. This table has some 38,000 clones, 85% appearing once. Time point described: pretreatment peripheral blood. This specimen was PBMCs, taken around atezolizumab (anti-PD-L1) treatment. Receptors originate from a man older than 75 with urothelial cancer.

The CDR3 spells CSVELRQATGANVLTF. As DNA, the CDR3 is TGCAGCGTTGAACTTCGACAGGCGACGGGGGCCAACGTCCTGACTTTC. The chain recombines TRBV29-1 with TRBJ2-6, with TRBD1 as a possible D gene (6 bases). The CDR3 contains 16 residues. Germline V CDR1 and CDR2: SQVTM, ANQGSEA. V lost 2 bases and J lost 4, with 15 bases in between.

The V call is TRBV5-1, the J call TRBJ1-1, with D perhaps TRBD1 (5 bases). From germline, CDR1 is SGHRS and CDR2 YFSETQ. There are 16 residues in the CDR3. V gave up 1 base and J gave up 1 base, with 14 bases separating them. The CDR3 reads CASSLRWGGGNTEAFF. CDR3 DNA: TGCGCCAGCAGCTTGCGGTGGGGGGGAGGGAACACTGAAGCTTTCTTT.

In DNA form, the CDR3 reads TGTGCCAGCAGCTTAGGCAGGGCCACGAACACTGAAGCTTTCTTT. Translation gives CASSLGRATNTEAFF. The chain is built from TRBV7-9 and TRBJ1-1, with D maybe TRBD1 (5 bases). The CDR3 is 15 residues long. V dropped 1 base and J dropped 1 base, with 10 bases sitting between them. Germline-derived CDR1 and CDR2 are SEHNR and FQNEAQ (reference sequence).

V gene TRBV21-1 combines with J gene TRBJ2-2; TRBD2, the table's D call, lacks a check against the DNA. TRBV21-1 is given as a pseudogene. The length of the CDR3 is 18 residues. CDR3 region: CASSKSLHRLRFIRELFF. The CDR3 DNA follows: TGTGCCAGCAGCAAATCGCTCCACCGCTTGAGGTTCATCCGGGAGCTGTTTTTT.

This clone occurred once. The chain joins TRBV27 to TRBJ1-4; TRBD1 matches 8 bases. V dropped 5 bases and J dropped 10; count of bases not matched to a gene: 6. Germline lookup yields CDR1 MNHEY and CDR2 SMNVEV (reference sequence). This CDR3 comprises 13 residues. CDR3: CASSLRGRGKLFF. Here the CDR3 DNA reads TGTGCCAGCAGTCTCAGGGGGCGCGGAAAACTGTTTTTT.

V usage is TRBV11-2 and J usage is TRBJ2-3, with TRBD1 identical over 10 bases. The CDR3 spans 18 residues. Germline values: CDR1 SGHAT, CDR2 FQNNGV. The J segment lost 5 bases and the V segment lost 3 bases, leaving 14 bases of the junction unmatched. The CDR3, as DNA: TGTGCCAGCAGCTTTACATGGACAGGGGGTTTTCCGCAAGATACGCAGTATTTT. Translating gives CASSFTWTGGFPQDTQYF.

The gene calls are TRBV18 and TRBJ2-1; the match to TRBD2 covers 10 bases. The CDR3 is 15 amino acids. CDR1 and CDR2 from the germline V gene are KGHSH and LQKENI. Trimming took 4 bases from V and 4 from J; bases not matched to a gene: 4. CDR3 sequence: CASSLLAGAYNEQFF. The CDR3 coding sequence is TGTGCCAGCTCACTTCTAGCGGGAGCTTACAATGAGCAGTTCTTC.

In its sample, this clone was seen once. This chain links TRBV6-1 with TRBJ2-3; possibly TRBD2 for D (6 bases). The CDR3 has 17 amino acids. Trimming took off 4 bases at V and 8 bases at J, with 25 bases between the two ends. The germline V gene encodes CDR1 MNHNS and CDR2 SASEGT. CDR3 nucleotide sequence: TGTGCCAGCAGTGTGAGCTTCGGTGGCGGGGAGGCAGGTACGCAGTATTTT. Its protein product is CASSVSFGGGEAGTQYF.

J is TRBJ2-7 and V is TRBV30; tentative D call: TRBD2 (6 bases). The CDR3 contains 14 residues. Trimming left V 0 bases short and J 0 bases short, with 9 bases between. CDR1 is GTSNPN and CDR2 is SVGIG in the germline V gene (reference sequence). The chain's CDR3 is CAWSVGGSSYEQYF. CDR3 nucleotides: TGTGCCTGGAGTGTTGGAGGGAGCTCCTACGAGCAGTACTTC.

J is TRBJ2-3 and V is TRBV27, with TRBD2 matching 8 bases. This CDR3 is 19 amino acids long. The V gene's germline CDR1 is MNHEY and CDR2 SMNVEV (reference sequence). J was trimmed by 1 base and V by 2 bases; bases with no gene match: 14. The CDR3 nucleotides are TGTGCCAGCAGTTTAACGTCCTGGGATAGCGGGAATGGCACAGATACGCAGTATTTT. Protein: CASSLTSWDSGNGTDTQYF.

The chain uses TRBV30 and TRBJ1-1; D not certain. The CDR3 spans 13 residues. Between the trimmed V and J ends, which lost 2 bases and 1 base, there was a span of 8 bases. CDR1 is GTSNPN and CDR2 is SVGIG in the germline V gene (reference sequence). The CDR3 coding sequence is TGTGCCTGGAGTTCCGGTCAGAACACTGAAGCTTTCTTT. It yields the protein CAWSSGQNTEAFF.

This clone was picked up one time. The gene calls are TRBV6-5 and TRBJ2-7, with D possibly matching TRBD1 (6 bases). CDR3 length: 14 amino acids. CDR1 is MNHEY and CDR2 is SVGAGI in the germline V gene. V lost 2 bases, J lost 7 bases, and 15 bases lay in between. The CDR3 DNA is TGTGCCAGCAGTTACGGCCCAGGGGTGGTGGAGCAGTACTTC. Encoded protein: CASSYGPGVVEQYF.

The chain joins TRBV12-5 to TRBJ2-1; D may be TRBD2 (6 bases). CDR1 is LGHNT, CDR2 FRNRAP, per germline. Trimming took 5 bases from V and 8 from J, leaving 16 bases between them. This CDR3 comprises 14 residues. The CDR3 protein is CASGRDLLRDEQFF. CDR3 DNA: TGTGCTAGTGGTAGGGACTTACTTAGGGATGAGCAGTTCTTC.

CDR3 protein: CASSFGETQYF. CDR3 sequence (DNA): TGTGCCAGCAGCTTCGGGGAGACCCAGTACTTC. This chain uses TRBV7-2 with TRBJ2-5; no clear D. CDR1 and CDR2 (germline): SGHTA, FQGNSA. V was pared by 3 bases and J by 5 bases, with 4 bases between. The CDR3 has 11 amino acids.

The chain links TRBV30 to TRBJ2-2; the D gene is possibly TRBD1 (6 bases). V gave up 3 bases and J gave up 14 bases, with 19 bases separating them. This CDR3 is built from 13 residues. Per the germline V gene, CDR1 is GTSNPN and CDR2 is SVGIG (reference sequence). CDR3 bases: TGTGCCTGGAGCTTGACAGGCTCCCTACGCCTGTTTTTT. It encodes CAWSLTGSLRLFF. Using reference TRBV30 and TRBJ2-2 for the parts outside the CDR3, the full variable domain is SQTIHQWPATLVQPVGSPLSLECTVEGTSNPNLYWYRQAAGRGLQLLFYSVGIGQISSEVPQNLSASRPQDRQFILSSKKLLLSDSGFYLCAWSLTGSLRLFFGEGSRLTVL.

This clone was seen a few times. The chain links TRBV2 to TRBJ2-5, with 8 bases lining up with TRBD2. The CDR3 totals 15 residues. Germline V lookup: CDR1 SNHLY, CDR2 FYNNEI. V lost 4 bases to trimming and J lost 2 bases; unmatched junction nucleotides: 6. The DNA for the CDR3 is TGTGCCAGCAGTGCGTTAGCGGGACTACAAGAGACCCAGTACTTC. It is translated as CASSALAGLQETQYF.

The chain joins TRBV19 to TRBJ1-5, with D possibly TRBD1 on 5 matching bases. V was cut by 8 bases and J by 7 bases, with 12 bases left in between. There are 12 residues in the CDR3. CDR1 and CDR2 from the germline V gene are LNHDA and SQIVND (reference sequence). Here the CDR3 reads CASQAGRQPQHF. The CDR3 nucleotides read TGTGCCAGTCAAGCAGGGAGGCAGCCCCAGCATTTT. The whole variable domain, remainder taken from reference TRBV19 and TRBJ1-5, is DGGITQSPKYLFRKEGQNVTLSCEQNLNHDAMYWYRQDPGQGLRLIYYSQIVNDFQKGDIAEGYSVSREKKESFPLTVTSAQKNPTAFYLCASQAGRQPQHFGDGTRLSIL.

In its sample, this clone was seen once. The chain uses TRBV19 and TRBJ2-3; 10 nucleotides agree with TRBD2. The V gene's germline CDR1 is LNHDA and CDR2 SQIVND (reference sequence). J lost 2 bases, V lost 5 bases, and 4 bases had no gene match. The CDR3 runs to 15 residues. CDR3 protein: CASSDSGGLTDTQYF. Here the CDR3 DNA reads TGTGCCAGTAGTGATAGCGGGGGGCTCACAGATACGCAGTATTTT.

The chain combines TRBV5-1 with TRBJ1-5; a possible D gene is TRBD1 (6 bases). V gave up 2 bases and J gave up 5 bases, with 8 bases separating them. Looked up from germline, CDR1 is SGHRS and CDR2 is YFSETQ. This CDR3 spans 13 amino acids. The CDR3 is CASSFNRDQPQHF. The DNA for the CDR3 is TGCGCCAGCAGCTTTAACAGGGATCAGCCCCAGCATTTT.

This rearrangement joins TRBV7-9 to TRBJ1-2, with 10 bases aligning to TRBD1. Looked up from germline, CDR1 is SEHNR and CDR2 is FQNEAQ (reference sequence). Losses at the gene ends were 5 bases for V and 6 bases for J; bases not matched to a gene: 6. CDR3 length equals 14 residues. The CDR3 region is CASSPGQGMDGYTF. The CDR3 coding sequence is TGTGCCAGCAGCCCGGGACAGGGGATGGATGGCTACACCTTC.

The V call is TRBV28, the J call TRBJ2-7, with 9 nucleotides matching TRBD1. This CDR3 has 17 residues. V was clipped by 4 bases and J by 4 bases; unmatched bases: 14. Germline lookup yields CDR1 MDHEN and CDR2 SYDVKM. CDR3 coding DNA: TGTGCCAGCAGTTCTCTTGGGGGGACAGGGCCTCCGTACGAGCAGTACTTC. Residues: CASSSLGGTGPPYEQYF. The full variable domain, with the rest looked up from reference TRBV28 and TRBJ2-7, is DVKVTQSSRYLVKRTGEKVFLECVQDMDHENMFWYRQDPGLGLRLIYFSYDVKMKEKGDIPEGYSVSREKKERFSLILESASTNQTSMYLCASSSLGGTGPPYEQYFGPGTRLTVT.

The V call is TRBV5-1, the J call TRBJ2-1, with 9 bases that match TRBD1. V was pared by 3 bases and J by 4 bases, with 8 bases of the junction left unmatched. Germline values: CDR1 SGHRS, CDR2 YFSETQ. This CDR3 region has 16 residues. The CDR3, as DNA: TGCGCCAGCAGCTCCCGGGGACAGGGTTTTTACAATGAGCAGTTCTTC. Translated: CASSSRGQGFYNEQFF. Using reference TRBV5-1 and TRBJ2-1 for the parts outside the CDR3, the full variable domain is KAGVTQTPRYLIKTRGQQVTLSCSPISGHRSVSWYQQTPGQGLQFLFEYFSETQRNKGNFPGRFSGRQFSNSRSEMNVSTLELGDSALYLCASSSRGQGFYNEQFFGPGTRLTVL.

The chain is built from TRBV5-4 and TRBJ2-7; D possibly corresponds to TRBD2 (5 bases). The CDR3 has 16 amino acids. Germline V CDR1 and CDR2: SGHNT, YYREEE (reference sequence). V dropped 0 bases and J dropped 0 bases, with 13 bases sitting between them. CDR3 protein: CASSLAGASHSYEQYF. The CDR3 DNA reads TGTGCCAGCAGCTTGGCCGGAGCTAGCCACTCCTACGAGCAGTACTTC. Based on the CDR3 plus reference TRBV5-4 and TRBJ2-7, the full variable domain is ETGVTQSPTHLIKTRGQQVTLRCSSQSGHNTVSWYQQALGQGPQFIFQYYREEENGRGNFPPRFSGLQFPNYSSELNVNALELDDSALYLCASSLAGASHSYEQYFGPGTRLTVT.

This clone has a handful of counts. The V call is TRBV30, the J call TRBJ2-2, with TRBD2 as a possible D gene (5 bases). V lost 1 base and J lost 6, with 9 bases in between. This CDR3 contains 13 residues. Germline CDR1 and CDR2: GTSNPN and SVGIG (reference sequence). In nucleotides, the CDR3 is TGTGCCTGGAGTGGAGTCGGGGCCGGGGAGCTGTTTTTT. This sequence encodes CAWSGVGAGELFF.

CDR3 region: CASSPPSGQGPYNEQFF. As DNA, the CDR3 is TGTGCCAGCTCACCACCATCGGGACAGGGTCCCTACAATGAGCAGTTCTTC. The rearrangement joins TRBV18 to TRBJ2-1, with TRBD1 matching 9 bases. This CDR3 is built from 17 residues. V lost 0 bases and J lost 2; bases outside the gene matches: 5. CDR1 is KGHSH, CDR2 LQKENI, per germline.